The 10 T cell receptor beta chains below were found in one sample sequenced in a study of early T cells in non-severe SARS-CoV-2 infection. TCRdb redid the calling of the 5' RACE reads with MiXCR, one entry per CDR3 protein. The sample lists about 90,000 distinct CDR3 sequences; about 12% were seen once. The sequenced sample was whole blood, obtained at baseline. The receptors stem from an adult who was a healthcare worker with PCR-confirmed SARS-CoV-2 infection or an uninfected control (not recorded which).

The rearrangement uses TRBV13 and TRBJ2-3, with D perhaps matching TRBD2 (5 bases). Trimming cost V 2 bases and J 12 bases, with 15 bases left between them. This CDR3 is built from 13 residues. Per germline, CDR1 PRHDT and CDR2 FYEKMQ (reference sequence). As DNA, the CDR3 is TGTGCCAGCAGCTTACGTCGTGTGGGAGATCAGTATTTT. Its translation is CASSLRRVGDQYF.

The rearrangement uses TRBV7-3 and TRBJ2-5; either TRBD1 or TRBD2 may supply D (5 bases each). The CDR3 consists of 15 residues. Trimming cost V 5 bases and J 4 bases, with 17 bases left between them. CDR1 SGHTA and CDR2 FQGTGA come from the germline V gene. This CDR3 is CASSAGTGTGETQYF. The CDR3 nucleotides read TGTGCCAGCAGCGCCGGGACCGGGACGGGAGAGACCCAGTACTTC.

This clonotype has just a few counts. V and J are TRBV28 and TRBJ1-6; D unresolved. Trimming shortened V by 3 bases and J by 9 bases, and 12 bases separated the two germline ends. CDR1 and CDR2 from the germline V gene are MDHEN and SYDVKM. The CDR3 is 14 residues long. This chain's CDR3 is CASSFGLGRSPLHF. Written as DNA, the CDR3 is TGTGCCAGCAGTTTTGGTCTTGGACGTTCACCCCTCCACTTT.

The V and J genes are TRBV7-6 and TRBJ1-4; a possible D gene is TRBD1 (5 bases). The CDR3 sequence is 15 residues long. Trimming cost V 2 bases and J 1 base, with 8 bases left between them. CDR1 is SGHVS and CDR2 is FNYEAQ in the germline V gene. CDR3 nucleotide sequence: TGTGCCAGCAGCTTATCAACAGGAACTAATGAAAAACTGTTTTTT. This translates into CASSLSTGTNEKLFF.

This clonotype has only one observation. A clone one base away is much larger, so this may be a read error. This chain connects TRBV7-8 to TRBJ1-1; no clear D. Trimming stripped 1 base from V and 6 bases from J, with 18 bases between. The CDR3 runs to 16 residues. The germline V gene encodes CDR1 SGHVS and CDR2 FQNEAQ. In DNA form, the CDR3 reads TGTGCCAGCAGCTTAGTACCGGGCAGAGTTAACGCTGAAGCTTTCTTT. Translation: CASSLVPGRVNAEAFF. Together with reference TRBV7-8 and TRBJ1-1, the CDR3 gives the full variable domain: GAGVSQSPRYKVAKRGQDVALRCDPISGHVSLFWYQQALGQGPEFLTYFQNEAQLDKSGLPSDRFFAERPEGSVSTLKIQRTQQEDSAVYLCASSLVPGRVNAEAFFGQGTRLTVV.

This clonotype appeared a few times. The V and J genes are TRBV9 and TRBJ2-5; TRBD1 aligns across 8 bases. Unmatched junction bases numbered 1, after V lost 2 bases and J lost 1 base. The CDR3 totals 14 residues. Germline V gives CDR1 SGDLS, CDR2 YYNGEE. CDR3 protein: CASSVGQGQETQYF. The CDR3 DNA reads as TGTGCCAGCAGCGTCGGACAGGGCCAAGAGACCCAGTACTTC.

This clonotype was seen many times. The rearrangement links TRBV7-2 to TRBJ2-3; no definite D call. Trimming took off 5 bases at V and 1 base at J, with 22 bases between the two ends. This CDR3 is built from 18 residues. In germline, CDR1 is SGHTA, CDR2 FQGNSA. CDR3 coding DNA: TGTGCCAGCAGCACCCGCGGATTGGGTATTGGGGGCACAGATACGCAGTATTTT. Translating gives CASSTRGLGIGGTDTQYF.

This clonotype appeared a few times. The genes are TRBV10-2 and TRBJ2-7; D might be TRBD2 (5 bases). The CDR3 sequence is 14 residues long. Germline assignment: CDR1 WSHSY and CDR2 SAAADI. V gave up 3 bases and J gave up 1 base, with 10 bases separating them. The CDR3 DNA reads TGCGCCAGCAGTGAACTAGTAGGGTCCTACGAGCAGTACTTC. This translates into CASSELVGSYEQYF.

This clonotype was seen a handful of times. The J gene is TRBJ2-3, the V gene TRBV28, with 8 bases identical to TRBD1. Germline lookup yields CDR1 MDHEN and CDR2 SYDVKM. The V gene end was trimmed by 3 bases and the J gene end by 8 bases; junction bases not matched to a gene: 7. The length of the CDR3 is 14 residues. As DNA, the CDR3 is TGTGCCAGCAGTTTCGGACAGGGCTGGGGTACGCAGTATTTT. Translating it yields CASSFGQGWGTQYF.

The rearrangement links TRBV21-1 to TRBJ2-1; the table names TRBD2, a call not compared with the DNA. TRBV21-1 is labeled a pseudogene. The CDR3 consists of 16 residues. Here the CDR3 reads CASSKVGTKTGYEQFF. CDR3 nucleotides: TGTGCCAGCAGCAAAGTTGGGACTAAGACCGGCTATGAGCAGTTCTTC.